Listed below are T cell receptor beta chains from one sample, sequenced in a study of spatial heterogeneity in lung cancer. MiXCR, applied by TCRdb to the 5' RACE reads, yields one record per CDR3 protein. The sample includes tens of thousands of distinct CDR3 sequences, 6.5% to 9.5% seen only once; the top ten take 28%. Sequences were derived from PBMCs, sampled at surgery. Every receptor here comes from a male donor with early-stage non-small cell lung cancer. Both conserved end residues are part of each CDR3. D genes are given only for firm matches. Size tells how often a clone was seen (once, few, many) or the class of an expanded clone, and some rows leave it out.

-	TRBJ1-2	TRBD1	TRBV28	CASSPPGQGASLYGYTF	TGTGCCAGCAGTCCACCGGGACAGGGGGCTTCCCTCTATGGCTACACCTTC
many	TRBJ2-1	TRBD2	TRBV2	CASSALLWTSGGTYNEQFF	TGTGCCAGCAGTGCCCTCCTCTGGACTAGCGGGGGGACTTACAATGAGCAGTTCTTC
few	TRBJ2-7	-	TRBV9	CASSVAGGTYEQYF	TGTGCCAGCAGCGTAGCAGGAGGGACCTACGAGCAGTACTTC
few	TRBJ1-2	-	TRBV12-3/TRBV12-4	CASITNLPYGYTF	TGTGCCAGCATTACAAACCTACCTTATGGCTACACCTTC
many	TRBJ2-3	-	TRBV15	CATSRDRKQKITDTQYF	TGTGCCACCAGCAGAGATCGTAAACAAAAGATCACAGATACGCAGTATTTT
-	TRBJ1-2	-	TRBV19	CASSTVDQLYGYTF	TGTGCCAGTAGTACCGTGGACCAGCTCTATGGCTACACCTTC
-	TRBJ1-2	-	TRBV10-3	CAISDSEGGSVGYTF	TGTGCCATCAGTGATTCCGAGGGGGGATCGGTAGGCTACACCTTC
many	TRBJ1-6	-	TRBV7-2	CASSLGRDNSPLHF	TGTGCCAGCAGCTTGGGGAGGGATAATTCACCCCTCCACTTT
-	TRBJ2-2	-	TRBV24-1	CATSDPLRGQNTGELFF	TGTGCCACCAGTGACCCGCTGAGGGGACAGAACACCGGGGAGCTGTTTTTT
-	TRBJ1-1	-	TRBV18	CASSPPGGLESNTEAFF	TGTGCCAGCTCACCACCGGGGGGGTTAGAGTCCAACACTGAAGCTTTCTTT
many	TRBJ2-2	-	TRBV24-1	CATSDGQYTGELFF	TGTGCCACCAGTGATGGGCAGTACACCGGGGAGCTGTTTTTT
large	TRBJ2-7	TRBD1	TRBV5-1	CASSLATGTGYDEQYF	TGCGCCAGCAGCTTGGCGACGGGGACAGGGTACGACGAGCAGTACTTC
few	TRBJ1-5	-	TRBV6-5	CASSTEGRGQPQHF	TGTGCCAGCAGTACGGAAGGGCGGGGTCAGCCCCAGCATTTT
many	TRBJ2-5	-	TRBV7-2	CASSFGETQYF	TGTGCCAGCAGCTTTGGAGAGACCCAGTACTTC
-	TRBJ1-3	-	TRBV29-1	CSASHAGSSGNTIYF	TGCAGCGCATCGCACGCGGGGAGCTCTGGAAACACCATATATTTT
many	TRBJ2-1	TRBD2	TRBV11-3	CASSSGLAYNEQFF	TGTGCCAGCAGCTCGGGACTAGCGTACAATGAGCAGTTCTTC